These T cell receptor beta chains were read from a single sample in a study of cytomegalovirus exposure and HLA in healthy donors. The assay was immunoSEQ multiplex PCR, and TCRdb's table has in-frame clones only and misses some. Seen here are 200,000 to 300,000 clones, 84% observed once, and the top ten hold roughly 2%. The sequenced material came from PBMCs. Receptor source: a woman between 35 and 50 years old in good health and CMV-seropositive. Both conserved end residues are part of each CDR3. Not all rows give a size; the values are once, few, many and, for expanded clones, a class.

abundance,v_gene,CDR3aa
few,TRBV7-9,CASSFSTGQETQYF
NA,TRBV4-2,CASSQADRSNNSPLHF
NA,TRBV7-6,CASSSLAGVSYEQFF
once,TRBV4-2,CASRQRSDSYEQYF
NA,TRBV5-1,CASSGGQQETQYF
NA,TRBV28,CASSPGTGNTEAFF
NA,TRBV19,CASSMSGKNTEAFF
NA,TRBV6-1,CASSEAPGETQYF
NA,TRBV5-1,CASSIEGSGEQFF
NA,TRBV6-5,CASSYSSSRSYEQYF
once,TRBV10-3,CAIRGVGAGATDTQYF
NA,TRBV5-4,CASSYPLAPNIQYF
NA,TRBV2,CASTGESRYEQYF
few,TRBV5-1,CASSLDAQGAGETQYF
NA,TRBV7-9,CASSPGGWNQPQHF
NA,TRBV2,CASSSGPLSNQPQHF
NA,TRBV27,CASRQGASYEQYF
NA,TRBV27,CASRGQGIYEQYF
NA,TRBV6-1,CASSGHSSGTDTQYF
NA,TRBV6-1,CASSHGQGRYQPQHF
NA,TRBV9,CASSGSPLYGELFF
NA,TRBV11-3,CASSLVGGPTNTEAFF
NA,TRBV19,CASSFSEEIYEQYF
NA,TRBV2,CASRASTGLGQPQHF
once,TRBV7-8,CASSGKGLAGNEQFF
NA,TRBV20-1,CSARKAYEQYF
NA,TRBV18,CASSPSTASNTEAFF
NA,TRBV2,CASSEAGQGELF